This TCR beta chain came from a study of PD-1 blockade in classical Hodgkin lymphoma. Broader study findings: The study reported lower baseline TCR diversity in newly diagnosed patients than in healthy donors. Before treatment, complete responders showed about the same diversity as newly diagnosed patients. Patients excluded were those beginning nivolumab under 1 year after ASCT.

Germline V gene lookup returns CDR1 SGDLS and CDR2 YYNGEE. The CDR3 length is 16 residues. The V gene lost 3 bases and the J gene lost 3 bases, with 13 bases spanning the gap. In regard to this clone: Antigen: not known.

Time point denoted: cycle 4 day 1 (C4D1), after less than 7 weeks of nivolumab. With no exception, relapse followed autologous stem cell transplantation in all patients, and brentuximab vedotin exposure varied. Complete response, partial response or progressive disease was recorded as best response. The method was immunoSEQ multiplex PCR; TCRdb's version includes in-frame clones alone and lacks a portion of them. Here the sample spans approximately 52,000 clones, approximately 86% being singletons. The starting material was peripheral blood mononuclear cells (PBMCs), obtained before the fourth cycle of nivolumab. The chain carries TRBV9 and TRBJ2-6; possibly TRBD1 for D (6 bases). This TCR came from a human donor with classical Hodgkin lymphoma. Written as DNA, the CDR3 is TGTGCCAGCAGCGAAATAGGGGGAGTTGGGGCCAACGTCCTGACTTTC. The encoded protein is CASSEIGGVGANVLTF. Complete variable domain (other parts from reference TRBV9 and TRBJ2-6): DSGVTQTPKHLITATGQRVTLRCSPRSGDLSVYWYQQSLDQGLQFLIQYYNGEERAKGNILERFSAQQFPDLHSELNLSSLELGDSALYFCASSEIGGVGANVLTFGAGSRLTVL.